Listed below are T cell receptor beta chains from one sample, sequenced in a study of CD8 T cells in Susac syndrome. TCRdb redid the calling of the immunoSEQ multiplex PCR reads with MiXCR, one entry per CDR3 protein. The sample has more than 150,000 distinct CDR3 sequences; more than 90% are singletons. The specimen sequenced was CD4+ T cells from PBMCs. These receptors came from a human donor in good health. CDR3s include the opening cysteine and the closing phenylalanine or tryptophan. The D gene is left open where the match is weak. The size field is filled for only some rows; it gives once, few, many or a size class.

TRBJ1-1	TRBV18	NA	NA	TGTGCCAGCTCACCAAGTCTCTACGCCACTGAAGCTTTCTTT	CASSPSLYATEAFF
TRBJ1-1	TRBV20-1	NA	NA	TGCAGTGCTAGCAGCGGGTTTCAGGACACTGAAGCTTTCTTT	CSASSGFQDTEAFF
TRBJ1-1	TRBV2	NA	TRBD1	TGTGCCAGCAGTGGACAGGGGGTCACTGAAGCTTTCTTT	CASSGQGVTEAFF
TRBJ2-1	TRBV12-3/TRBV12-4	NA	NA	TGTGCCAGCAGTTTATCCGGGTCCTCCTACAATGAGCAGTTCTTC	CASSLSGSSYNEQFF
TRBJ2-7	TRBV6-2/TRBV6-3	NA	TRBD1	TGTGCCAGCAGTCTGACAGGGGATCGTAGCTACGAGCAGTACTTC	CASSLTGDRSYEQYF
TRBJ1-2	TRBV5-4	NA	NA	TGTGCCAGCACCCAAGGGGGGACACCCTATGGCTACACCTTC	CASTQGGTPYGYTF
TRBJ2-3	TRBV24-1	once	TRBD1	TGTGCCACCAGTGATAGGGACAGGGGGAGCACAGATACGCAGTATTTT	CATSDRDRGSTDTQYF
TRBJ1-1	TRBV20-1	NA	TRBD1	TGCAGTGCGACAAAGGGGGCGCAGGGGCCTGAAGCTTTCTTT	CSATKGAQGPEAFF
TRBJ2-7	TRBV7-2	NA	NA	TGTGCCAGCAGCTTAAGATACGCGACAACTTACGAGCAGTACTTC	CASSLRYATTYEQYF
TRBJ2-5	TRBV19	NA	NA	TGTGCCAGTGCAAGTGGGGAGACCCAGTACTTC	CASASGETQYF
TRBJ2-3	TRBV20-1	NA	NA	TGCAGTGCTAGGGGGGAGACAGCAGATACGCAGTATTTT	CSARGETADTQYF
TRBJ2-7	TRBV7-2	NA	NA	TGTGCCAGCAGCTTAGAGGGCAGTACGCCTCGGGAGCAGTACTTC	CASSLEGSTPREQYF
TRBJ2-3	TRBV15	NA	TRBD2	TGTGCCACCAGCAGCCCCCACGGGGCTAGCGGGACCACAGATACGCAGTATTTT	CATSSPHGASGTTDTQYF
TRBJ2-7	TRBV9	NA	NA	TGTGCCAGCAGCGTAGAGGACGGGGGCCAGCAGTACTTC	CASSVEDGGQQYF
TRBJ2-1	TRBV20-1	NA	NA	TGCAGTGCTTCCCCTGGGGCGGGGCTCTCCTACAATGAGCAGTTCTTC	CSASPGAGLSYNEQFF
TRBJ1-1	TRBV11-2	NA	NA	TGTGCCAGCAGCCCCCTCAACGGAGCTTTCTTT	CASSPLNGAFF
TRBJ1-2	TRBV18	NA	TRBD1	TGTGCCAGCTCACTGGACAGGGCCTATGGCTACACCTTC	CASSLDRAYGYTF
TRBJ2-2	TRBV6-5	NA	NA	TGTGCCAGCAGTTACTCCCACAGGGGGAGGGCCGGGGAGCTGTTTTTT	CASSYSHRGRAGELFF
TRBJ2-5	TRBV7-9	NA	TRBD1	TGTGCCAGCAGCTACGGACAGGGACAAGAGACCCAGTACTTC	CASSYGQGQETQYF
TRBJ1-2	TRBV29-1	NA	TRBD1	TGCAGCGTGAGGGACAGGGGGATGACTAACTATGGCTACACCTTC	CSVRDRGMTNYGYTF
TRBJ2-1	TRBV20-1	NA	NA	TGCAGTGCTCTCGGACTGGGCGATGAGCAGTTCTTC	CSALGLGDEQFF
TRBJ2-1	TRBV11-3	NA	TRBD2	TGTGCCAGCAGCCGCGTAAGCGGGGGGGCATCTCTCTCCTACAATGAGCAGTTCTTC	CASSRVSGGASLSYNEQFF
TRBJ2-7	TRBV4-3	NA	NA	TGCGCCAGCAGCCAAGACGGGAGAGGACTCTACGAGCAGTACTTC	CASSQDGRGLYEQYF
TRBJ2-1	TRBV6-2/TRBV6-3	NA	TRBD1	TGTGCCAGCACGCCAACTGCGGGACAGGGATACAATGAGCAGTTCTTC	CASTPTAGQGYNEQFF
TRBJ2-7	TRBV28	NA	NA	TGTGCCAGCAGTTCGCAGGGACGGAAGCAGTACTTC	CASSSQGRKQYF
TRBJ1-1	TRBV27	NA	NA	TGTGCCAGCAGTTTTTTACGGGAGAGCGGTGCTTTCTTT	CASSFLRESGAFF
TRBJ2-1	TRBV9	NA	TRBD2	TGTGCCAGCAGCGTCCTATCTAGCGGGGGAAATGAGCAGTTCTTC	CASSVLSSGGNEQFF
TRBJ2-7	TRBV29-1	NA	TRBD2	TGCAGCGTCCTGACTAGCAATTCCTACGAGCAGTACTTC	CSVLTSNSYEQYF
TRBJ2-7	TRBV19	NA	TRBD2	TGTGCCAGTACGGCGGGGGGGCCTTGGTACTTC	CASTAGGPWYF
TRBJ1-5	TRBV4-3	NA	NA	TGCGCCAGCAGCCAAGAGCTGGAACAGGCCCAGCATTTT	CASSQELEQAQHF
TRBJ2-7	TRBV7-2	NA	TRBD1	TGTGCCAGCAGCTTATTTCTTAAGGAGGGGACAGGGGGCGAGCAGTACTTC	CASSLFLKEGTGGEQYF
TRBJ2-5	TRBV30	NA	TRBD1	TGTGCCTGGAGTGTAGGGGGCGGGGAGACCCAGTACTTC	CAWSVGGGETQYF
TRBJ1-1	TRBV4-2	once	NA	TGTGCCAGCAGCCAAGATTGGAGTACGGACGCTGAAGCTTTCTTT	CASSQDWSTDAEAFF
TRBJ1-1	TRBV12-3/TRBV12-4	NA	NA	TGTGCCAGCAGTGAGGCCGTTAGCAACACTGAAGCTTTCTTT	CASSEAVSNTEAFF
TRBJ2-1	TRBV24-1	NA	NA	TGTGCCACCAGCCGGGACATGCCATCACGGGGCTCCTACAATGAGCAGTTCTTC	CATSRDMPSRGSYNEQFF
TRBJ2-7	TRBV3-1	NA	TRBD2	TGTGCCAGCAGCCCGGCTAGCGGGGGGGCCTACGAGCAGTACTTC	CASSPASGGAYEQYF
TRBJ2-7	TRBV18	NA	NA	TGTGCCAGCTCAGCCGCCAACGACTACGAGCAGTACTTC	CASSAANDYEQYF
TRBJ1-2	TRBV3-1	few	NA	TGTGCCAGCAGTTCCCCGGGGGATGGCTACACCTTC	CASSSPGDGYTF
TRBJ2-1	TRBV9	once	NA	TGTGCCAGCAGCGTAGACAGGGTGGGGGATGAGCAGTTCTTC	CASSVDRVGDEQFF
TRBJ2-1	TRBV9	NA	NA	TGTGCCAGCAGCGTGGGACCCTTGGACGATGAGCAGTTCTTC	CASSVGPLDDEQFF
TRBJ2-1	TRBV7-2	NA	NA	TGTGCCAGCAGCTTAGCGGGGGGGCACAATGAGCAGTTCTTC	CASSLAGGHNEQFF
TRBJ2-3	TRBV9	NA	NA	TGTGCCAGCAGCCGTTTAGGGACTCCAGATACGCAGTATTTT	CASSRLGTPDTQYF
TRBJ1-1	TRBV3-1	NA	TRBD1	TGTGCCAGCAGCCCGGGACAGGGAGGCTTCGCTTTCTTT	CASSPGQGGFAFF
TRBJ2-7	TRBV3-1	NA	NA	TGTGCCAGCAGCCAAGATATCGAATACGAGCAGTACTTC	CASSQDIEYEQYF
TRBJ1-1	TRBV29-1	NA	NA	TGCAGCGTTGGGGTTTTACTCGGGGACACTGAAGCTTTCTTT	CSVGVLLGDTEAFF
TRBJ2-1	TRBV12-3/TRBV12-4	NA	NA	TGTGCCAGCAGTTTACGTGAGGGGGGTGAGCAGTTCTTC	CASSLREGGEQFF
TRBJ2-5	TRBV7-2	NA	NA	TGTGCCAGCTCACCACGAGGGGGAGAGACCCAGTACTTC	CASSPRGGETQYF
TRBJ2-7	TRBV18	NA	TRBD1	TGTGCCAGCTCACAAGAACAGGGGATGCCCTACGAGCAGTACTTC	CASSQEQGMPYEQYF
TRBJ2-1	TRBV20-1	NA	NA	TGCAGTGCCTCGGCGGGGAGCTCCTACAATGAGCAGTTCTTC	CSASAGSSYNEQFF
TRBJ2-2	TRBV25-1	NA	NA	TGTGCCAGCAGTGAAGGAGGCCGTAACACCGGGGAGCTGTTTTTT	CASSEGGRNTGELFF
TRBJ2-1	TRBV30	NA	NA	TGTGCCTGGAGTGTGAGTCTAGCTGAGTCGGGGGATCAGTTCTTC	CAWSVSLAESGDQFF
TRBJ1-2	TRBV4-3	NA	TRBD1	TGCGCCAGCAGCCAAGATTACAGACAGGGTGGCTATGGCTACACCTTC	CASSQDYRQGGYGYTF
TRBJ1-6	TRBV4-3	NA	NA	TGCGCCAGCAGCCAAAACCAGGGGTCACCCCTCCACTTT	CASSQNQGSPLHF
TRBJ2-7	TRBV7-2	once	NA	TGTGCCAGCAGCTTCTACAGTCTAGGAGACGAGCAGTACTTC	CASSFYSLGDEQYF
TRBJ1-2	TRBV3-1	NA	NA	TGTGCCAGCAGCCAAGTGGGCCCTGGGGCGCGGGGCTACACCTTC	CASSQVGPGARGYTF
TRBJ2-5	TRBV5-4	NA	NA	TGTGCCAGCAGCTTGGAGTCGAGCCGGGAAGAGACCCAGTACTTC	CASSLESSREETQYF
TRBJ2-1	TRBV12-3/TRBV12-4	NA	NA	TGTGCCAGCAGTTTGGCAGATGAGCAGTTCTTC	CASSLADEQFF
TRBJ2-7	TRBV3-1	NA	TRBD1	TGTGCCAGCAGCAAAGACAGGGCGACTACCTACGAGCAGTACTTC	CASSKDRATTYEQYF
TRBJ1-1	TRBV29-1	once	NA	TGCAGCGTTGAGTCGGGACGGATGAACACTGAAGCTTTCTTT	CSVESGRMNTEAFF